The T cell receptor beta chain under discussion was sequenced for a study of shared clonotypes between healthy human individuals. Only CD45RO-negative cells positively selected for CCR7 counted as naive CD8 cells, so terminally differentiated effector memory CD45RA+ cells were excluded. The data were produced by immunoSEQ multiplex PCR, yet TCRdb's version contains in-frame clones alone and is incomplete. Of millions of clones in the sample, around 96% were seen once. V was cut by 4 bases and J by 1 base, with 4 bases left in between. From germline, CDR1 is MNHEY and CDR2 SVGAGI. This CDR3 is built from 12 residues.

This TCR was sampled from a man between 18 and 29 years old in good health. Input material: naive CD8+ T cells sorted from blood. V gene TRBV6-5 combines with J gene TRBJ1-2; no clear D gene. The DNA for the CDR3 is TGTGCCAGCAGTTGGGGTAACTATGGCTACACCTTC. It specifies CASSWGNYGYTF.